This T cell receptor (beta chain) was profiled in a study of blood T cell repertoires in COVID-19. This CDR3 has 13 amino acids. V lost 10 bases and J lost 3; bases outside the gene matches: 6. This table comes from immunoSEQ multiplex PCR, and its TCRdb copy is limited to in-frame clones, with some not included. The sample has hundreds of thousands of clones, more than 75% seen once. This clone has just a few counts. V is TRBV12-3 or TRBV12-4 and J is TRBJ2-3, with 8 nucleotides matching TRBD2. The clonotype was recovered from a man younger than 40 with acute COVID-19. The sample comprised PBMCs or T cells enriched from blood (not recorded which). CDR3 coding DNA: TGTGCCATCCAGTCGGGGGGGACAGATACGCAGTATTTT. Protein product: CAIQSGGTDTQYF.